The clone carrying this T cell receptor (beta chain) was detected a few times. Its cognate antigen is unknown. This sample is drawn from a study of blood T cells in healthy people across ages. Study observations and caveats: As naive T cell percentage varied, TCR beta diversity correlated strongly with it.

The germline V gene has CDR1 MNHEY and CDR2 SVGEGT. The CDR3 extends over 12 amino acids. A second PCR, run for roughly 7 to 11 cycles, used a sample-barcoded 5' primer plus a J-beta primer mix. MiXCR, applied by TCRdb to the 5' RACE reads, yields one record per CDR3 protein. The sample yields roughly 1.5 million distinct CDR3 sequences, approximately 43% seen once. Sequenced sample: blood. The sequence came from a woman under 30 in good health. The chain links TRBV6-2 or TRBV6-3 to TRBJ2-5; perhaps TRBD2 as D (5 bases). The DNA end is a closer match to TRBJ2-7, so the J assignment may be wrong. The CDR3 loop is CASSRLNHEQYF. In nucleotides, the CDR3 is TGTGCCAGCAGCCGACTAAATCACGAGCAGTACTTC.